A selection of T cell receptor beta chains follows, all from one sample in a study of T cell repertoires in cytomegalovirus infection. MiXCR was run by TCRdb on the reads, yielding one entry per CDR3 protein. The sample contains approximately 1,000,000 distinct CDR3 sequences, roughly 31% of which appear only once. No cognate antigen is known for these TCRs. The sample was cultured CD8+ T cells from PBMCs, taken from culture after CMV antigen stimulation. The receptors were gathered from a human donor in good health (CMV status not recorded). Some clones in this sample may be carry-over from other donors' samples. The CDR3 runs from the conserved cysteine through the conserved F or W. Each record gives: D gene, J gene, clone size, CDR3 length, V gene, CDR3 protein, CDR3 DNA. A D gene is named only where the DNA matches it firmly. Where a row states a size, it is once, few, many or the class of an expanded clone; other rows omit it.

TRBD1 TRBJ2-7 few 14 TRBV6-1 CASTWTGGLREQYF TGTGCCAGCACCTGGACAGGGGGGCTTCGCGAGCAGTACTTC
TRBD1 TRBJ2-1 many 12 TRBV7-6 CASSQGADEQFF TGTGCCAGCAGCCAGGGGGCGGATGAGCAGTTCTTC
NA TRBJ1-1 NA 12 TRBV13 CASSLVDSGAFF TGTGCCAGCAGCTTAGTCGACTCAGGAGCTTTCTTT
TRBD2 TRBJ2-7 NA 15 TRBV7-6 CASSPVAGGSYEQYF TGTGCCAGCAGCCCCGTAGCGGGGGGCTCCTACGAGCAGTACTTC
NA TRBJ2-2 NA 17 TRBV5-3 CASSLGGRDTYTGELFF TGTGCCAGCAGCCTCGGAGGAAGGGACACTTACACCGGGGAGCTGTTTTTT
NA TRBJ2-2 few 14 TRBV27 CASSRDTYTGELFF TGTGCCAGCAGTCGAGACACCTACACCGGGGAGCTGTTTTTT
TRBD1 TRBJ1-6 few 15 TRBV9 CASSAPGGAGSPLHF TGTGCCAGCAGCGCGCCAGGGGGCGCGGGTTCACCCCTCCACTTT
NA TRBJ2-4 NA 11 TRBV6-1 CASSEYNIQYF TGTGCCAGCAGCGAATACAACATTCAGTACTTC
TRBD1 TRBJ1-4 NA 16 TRBV12-3/TRBV12-4 CASSLRLGTESEKLFF TGTGCCAGCAGTTTAAGGCTCGGGACAGAGTCTGAAAAACTGTTTTTT
NA TRBJ2-5 NA 13 TRBV7-9 CASRASVKETQYF TGTGCCAGCAGGGCCTCAGTAAAGGAGACCCAGTACTTC
NA TRBJ2-1 NA 13 TRBV20-1 CSARALGRNEQFF TGCAGTGCTAGGGCGTTGGGCCGGAATGAGCAGTTCTTC
NA TRBJ2-7 NA 13 TRBV2 CASSEDTSYEQYF TGTGCCAGCAGTGAGGACACCTCCTACGAGCAGTACTTC
NA TRBJ1-1 NA 12 TRBV7-6 CAFSGVTTEAFF TGTGCATTTTCAGGGGTGACCACTGAAGCTTTCTTT
NA TRBJ1-4 NA 12 TRBV12-3/TRBV12-4 CASSFGQNGLFF TGTGCCAGCAGTTTCGGACAGAACGGACTGTTTTTT
NA TRBJ2-1 NA 15 TRBV7-9 CASSLGARAANEQFF TGTGCCAGCAGCTTAGGAGCGCGAGCTGCCAATGAGCAGTTCTTC
TRBD2 TRBJ2-5 many 11 TRBV7-2 CASGRAETQYF TGTGCCAGCGGGAGGGCAGAGACCCAGTACTTC
TRBD2 TRBJ2-5 NA 13 TRBV7-9 CASNYPGGETQYF TGTGCCAGCAACTACCCGGGGGGGGAGACCCAGTACTTC
NA TRBJ1-1 NA 15 TRBV7-9 CASSLTQGKDTEAFF TGTGCCAGCAGCTTAACACAGGGTAAAGACACTGAAGCTTTCTTT
NA TRBJ1-1 few 12 TRBV7-2 CASSGFDTEAFF TGTGCCAGCAGCGGGTTCGACACTGAAGCTTTCTTT
NA TRBJ2-1 many 14 TRBV12-3/TRBV12-4 CASTPGGIYNEQFF TGTGCCAGCACCCCCGGCGGGATATACAATGAGCAGTTCTTC
NA TRBJ2-2 once 13 TRBV5-6 CASQAGNGGELFF TGTGCCAGCCAGGCGGGCAATGGCGGGGAGCTGTTTTTT
NA TRBJ1-2 many 16 TRBV7-8 CASSPHRAVTNYGYTF TGTGCCAGCAGCCCTCATAGGGCAGTCACTAACTATGGCTACACCTTC
TRBD1 TRBJ2-3 few 18 TRBV7-9 CASHSLPGQGAPGDTQYF TGTGCCAGCCACTCACTGCCGGGACAGGGGGCTCCGGGAGATACGCAGTATTTT
NA TRBJ2-4 few 12 TRBV12-3/TRBV12-4 CASRDPKNIQYF TGTGCCAGCCGGGACCCCAAAAACATTCAGTACTTC
TRBD1 TRBJ2-3 few 15 TRBV5-3 CASRIQGIRTDTQYF TGTGCCAGCAGAATACAGGGGATCAGGACAGATACGCAGTATTTT
NA TRBJ2-5 NA 17 TRBV11-3 CASSLESPQDPQETQYF TGTGCCAGCAGCTTAGAGTCTCCCCAGGATCCCCAAGAGACCCAGTACTTC
NA TRBJ2-5 many 13 TRBV20-1 CSASVRVQETQYF TGCAGTGCTAGTGTCCGGGTACAAGAGACCCAGTACTTC
NA TRBJ1-1 few 17 TRBV19 CASSMTPVATPNTEAFF TGTGCCAGTAGTATGACCCCGGTCGCGACACCGAACACTGAAGCTTTCTTT
NA TRBJ2-1 NA 15 TRBV5-4 CASSLIAAAYNEQFF TGTGCCAGCAGCTTGATTGCGGCCGCCTACAATGAGCAGTTCTTC
TRBD2 TRBJ2-3 NA 15 TRBV9 CASSPTGGLLDTQYF TGTGCCAGCAGCCCCACGGGGGGGCTTTTAGATACGCAGTATTTT
NA TRBJ2-1 many 12 TRBV10-1 CASSERVNEQFF TGCGCCAGCAGTGAGCGAGTGAATGAGCAGTTCTTC
NA TRBJ2-5 NA 15 TRBV5-6 CASSPKRDYQETQYF TGTGCCAGCAGCCCAAAAAGGGACTACCAAGAGACCCAGTACTTC
TRBD1 TRBJ2-7 few 15 TRBV4-1 CASSQTGGEFDEQYF TGCGCCAGCAGCCAAACAGGGGGCGAATTCGACGAGCAGTACTTC
NA TRBJ1-4 few 16 TRBV4-3 CASSQDPGDHYEKLFF TGCGCCAGCAGCCAAGACCCGGGGGATCACTATGAAAAACTGTTTTTT
TRBD1 TRBJ1-2 NA 15 TRBV5-8 CASSLLPGQGSGYTF TGCGCCAGCAGCTTGCTCCCGGGACAGGGGAGCGGCTACACCTTC
TRBD1 TRBJ2-7 NA 15 TRBV19 CASSAGTGDLYEQYF TGTGCCAGTAGTGCCGGGACAGGGGATCTCTACGAGCAGTACTTC
TRBD1 TRBJ1-1 many 14 TRBV4-3 CASSQGTANTEAFF TGCGCCAGCAGCCAGGGGACAGCGAACACTGAAGCTTTCTTT
TRBD1 TRBJ1-2 NA 17 TRBV6-5 CVSTPRTGSTPHYGYTF TGTGTCAGCACCCCGCGGACAGGCTCTACCCCCCACTATGGCTACACCTTC
NA TRBJ2-1 few 16 TRBV7-9 CASSLARGVSYNEQFF TGTGCCAGCAGCTTAGCCAGGGGGGTCTCCTACAATGAGCAGTTCTTC
NA TRBJ1-2 NA 15 TRBV27 CASSSQGPLDYGYTF TGTGCCAGCAGTTCCCAGGGGCCCCTTGACTATGGCTACACCTTC
NA TRBJ2-1 NA 17 TRBV7-8 CASSLAAMGLSYNEQFF TGTGCCAGCAGCTTAGCAGCTATGGGACTTTCCTACAATGAGCAGTTCTTC
TRBD1 TRBJ2-2 NA 16 TRBV12-3/TRBV12-4 CASSSDRVINTGELFF TGTGCCAGCAGTTCGGACAGGGTAATAAACACCGGGGAGCTGTTTTTT
NA TRBJ1-1 NA 15 TRBV6-1 CASSDYRILNTEAFF TGTGCCAGCAGTGACTACAGGATCTTGAACACTGAAGCTTTCTTT
NA TRBJ1-5 NA 16 TRBV15 CATSREVRGINQPQHF TGTGCCACCAGCAGAGAGGTCAGGGGAATCAATCAGCCCCAGCATTTT
NA TRBJ2-3 NA 15 TRBV6-2/TRBV6-3 CASSSGSYRTDTQYF TGTGCCAGCAGTTCCGGGTCCTATCGCACAGATACGCAGTATTTT
NA TRBJ1-2 many 15 TRBV28 CASSRLGRENYGYTF TGTGCCAGCAGCCGCCTAGGGAGGGAGAACTATGGCTACACCTTC
NA TRBJ1-2 few 15 TRBV4-1 CASSQGLKEPGGYTF TGCGCCAGCAGCCAAGGATTGAAGGAGCCGGGGGGCTACACCTTC
NA TRBJ2-1 few 13 TRBV20-1 CSARTNRVNEQFF TGCAGTGCTAGAACCAACAGGGTCAATGAGCAGTTCTTC
NA TRBJ2-7 few 16 TRBV6-1 CASSEDGWTYAYEQYF TGTGCCAGCAGTGAAGATGGCTGGACGTATGCCTACGAGCAGTACTTC
NA TRBJ1-1 few 13 TRBV20-1 CSAGTRGNTEAFF TGCAGTGCCGGAACCAGGGGGAACACTGAAGCTTTCTTT
NA TRBJ1-2 NA 12 TRBV5-6 CASSLGKGGYTF TGTGCCAGCAGCTTGGGGAAGGGTGGCTACACCTTC
TRBD1 TRBJ2-3 many 15 TRBV7-2 CASSLVDNRGDTQYF TGTGCCAGCAGCTTAGTGGATAACAGGGGAGATACGCAGTATTTT
NA TRBJ1-2 few 14 TRBV24-1 CATSDPGPNYGYTF TGTGCCACCAGTGATCCCGGGCCCAACTATGGCTACACCTTC
TRBD1 TRBJ1-1 NA 18 TRBV19 CASTTLGTGGRTFTEAFF TGTGCCAGTACAACCCTTGGGACAGGGGGCAGGACGTTCACTGAAGCTTTCTTT
NA TRBJ1-5 many 15 TRBV7-2 CASSLVPQGNQPQHF TGTGCCAGCAGCTTAGTCCCGCAGGGCAATCAGCCCCAGCATTTT
NA TRBJ2-1 few 16 TRBV28 CASRPRTEIRGNEQFF TGTGCCAGCAGGCCTCGGACAGAGATTCGTGGCAATGAGCAGTTCTTC
NA TRBJ2-5 few 17 TRBV24-1 CATSDLKEALSQETQYF TGTGCCACCAGTGATTTGAAGGAGGCCCTCTCGCAAGAGACCCAGTACTTC
TRBD1 TRBJ2-7 few 14 TRBV7-9 CASSNPGTAYEQYF TGTGCCAGCAGCAACCCCGGGACAGCCTACGAGCAGTACTTC
NA TRBJ2-1 NA 17 TRBV4-1 CASSQDGGANPYNEQFF TGCGCCAGCAGCCAAGATGGAGGGGCTAACCCTTACAATGAGCAGTTCTTC
NA TRBJ2-3 many 14 TRBV12-3/TRBV12-4 CASSLVASTDTQYF TGTGCCAGCAGCTTAGTAGCTTCCACAGATACGCAGTATTTT